This T cell receptor beta chain was documented in a study of CD8 T cells in Susac syndrome. With 1 base clipped from V and 13 bases from J, the junction kept 10 bases outside the gene matches. CDR1 is SGHDN and CDR2 is FVKESK in the germline V gene. The CDR3 contains 15 residues. Negative magnetic isolation gave CD8+ and CD4+ cells; FACS enriched CD8+ TEMRA. A quantity of 0.5 to 1 ug RNA underwent reverse transcription using random hexamers. By means of immunoSEQ multiplex PCR, TCR beta CDR3 spanning 54 Vbeta and 13 Jbeta underwent amplification. TCRdb recomputed calls from the immunoSEQ multiplex PCR reads with MiXCR, one row per CDR3 protein. The sample lists over 95,000 distinct CDR3 sequences, around 90% occurring once.

Material for sequencing was CD4+ T cells from PBMCs. The gene calls are TRBV14 and TRBJ1-6, with 7 bases fitting TRBD1. The sequence was collected from a human donor in good health. CDR3 DNA: TGTGCCAGCAGCCAAGCGGACAGGTTCGAAGCGCCCCTCCACTTT. It codes for CASSQADRFEAPLHF.